One sample yielded the 16 T cell receptor beta chains listed below, sequenced in a study of response to subunit inactivated influenza vaccine. One entry per CDR3 protein results from TCRdb running MiXCR on the RT-PCR reads. This table holds fewer than 550,000 distinct CDR3 sequences, about 25% found once. Sequenced here: CD4+ T cells sorted from PBMCs, sampled around 5 days after vaccination. All receptors come from a man in his fifties who received an inactivated influenza vaccine.

This chain uses TRBV28 with TRBJ2-7; a possible D gene is TRBD2 (5 bases). The V gene's germline CDR1 is MDHEN and CDR2 SYDVKM. Trimming cost V 6 bases and J 0 bases, with 18 bases left between them. The CDR3 runs 16 residues. The CDR3 bases are TGTGCCAGCAGACCGCCTGAGCGGTCACTCTCCTACGAGCAGTACTTC. Its translation: CASRPPERSLSYEQYF. Together with reference TRBV28 and TRBJ2-7, the CDR3 gives the full variable domain: DVKVTQSSRYLVKRTGEKVFLECVQDMDHENMFWYRQDPGLGLRLIYFSYDVKMKEKGDIPEGYSVSREKKERFSLILESASTNQTSMYLCASRPPERSLSYEQYFGPGTRLTVT.

This clonotype is a singleton in its sample. This chain connects TRBV29-1 to TRBJ2-5; 9 bases are shared with TRBD1. CDR1 SQVTM and CDR2 ANQGSEA come from the germline V gene. V shed 8 bases and J 4 bases; nucleotides not matched to a gene: 8. This CDR3 is 13 amino acids long. CDR3 sequence (DNA): TGCAGCACGGCCACAGGGGGCCGAGAGACCCAGTACTTC. Translation: CSTATGGRETQYF.

The chain joins TRBV5-5 to TRBJ2-5; 9 bases agree with TRBD1. V was clipped by 6 bases and J by 5 bases; unmatched bases: 17. The V gene's germline CDR1 is SGHKS and CDR2 YYEKEE (reference sequence). This CDR3 is 17 amino acids long. CDR3 in amino acids: CASTPQPHRGQKETQYF. In DNA form, the CDR3 reads TGTGCCAGCACCCCTCAACCTCACAGGGGGCAGAAGGAGACCCAGTACTTC. Looking up the rest from reference TRBV5-5 and TRBJ2-5 gives the full variable domain: DAGVTQSPTHLIKTRGQQVTLRCSPISGHKSVSWYQQVLGQGPQFIFQYYEKEERGRGNFPDRFSARQFPNYSSELNVNALLLGDSALYLCASTPQPHRGQKETQYFGPGTRLLVL.

The V gene is TRBV5-5, the J gene TRBJ1-6; D call uncertain. In germline, CDR1 is SGHKS, CDR2 YYEKEE (reference sequence). The CDR3 runs to 14 residues. Trimming shortened V by 0 bases and J by 9 bases, and 10 bases separated the two germline ends. CDR3 amino acids: CASSLEWRVSPLHF. In DNA, the CDR3 is TGTGCCAGCAGCTTGGAGTGGCGTGTTTCACCCCTCCACTTT.

In its sample, this clonotype was seen many times. V gene TRBV28 combines with J gene TRBJ1-2, with a possible D match to TRBD1 (5 bases). V was trimmed by 1 base and J by 0 bases, leaving 12 bases between them. CDR3 length equals 16 residues. CDR1 and CDR2 from the germline V gene are MDHEN and SYDVKM. The CDR3, as DNA: TGTGCCAGCAGTTTATTATCGGGGGGAGCTAACTATGGCTACACCTTC. Its translation: CASSLLSGGANYGYTF.

The V and J genes are TRBV20-1 and TRBJ2-7; the match to TRBD2 covers 8 bases. V lost 4 bases and J lost 4; bases outside the gene matches: 6. CDR1 and CDR2 (germline): DFQATT, SNEGSKA (reference sequence). The CDR3 contains 13 residues. CDR3 loop: CSATAGGLYEQYF. The CDR3 region has the DNA TGCAGTGCTACCGCGGGGGGCCTTTACGAGCAGTACTTC.

This clonotype was seen a few times. The chain is built from TRBV5-1 and TRBJ1-1, with 9 bases lining up with TRBD1. CDR1 is SGHRS and CDR2 is YFSETQ in the germline V gene. The CDR3 is 15 residues long. V lost 1 base and J lost 1; bases outside the gene matches: 2. CDR3 sequence reads: CASSLRTGANTEAFF. The CDR3, as DNA: TGCGCCAGCAGCTTGAGGACAGGGGCGAACACTGAAGCTTTCTTT.

The genes are TRBV11-2 and TRBJ2-5; 10 positions match TRBD1. V shed 4 bases, J shed 1 base, and the junction held 3 bases outside the gene matches. Germline CDR1 reads SGHAT; CDR2 reads FQNNGV. This CDR3 has 15 amino acids. CDR3 sequence reads: CASSSGTGAQETQYF. CDR3 bases: TGTGCCAGCAGCTCCGGGACAGGGGCCCAAGAGACCCAGTACTTC.

The rearrangement links TRBV7-9 to TRBJ2-7; D perhaps matches TRBD2 (5 bases). CDR1 and CDR2 from the germline V gene are SEHNR and FQNEAQ (reference sequence). The CDR3 length is 13 residues. Trimming took 5 bases from V and 2 from J, leaving 10 bases between them. The CDR3 sequence is CASSRMEAYEQYF. As DNA, the CDR3 is TGTGCCAGCAGCCGCATGGAGGCCTACGAGCAGTACTTC. Full variable domain (rest looked up from reference TRBV7-9 and TRBJ2-7): DTGVSQNPRHKITKRGQNVTFRCDPISEHNRLYWYRQTLGQGPEFLTYFQNEAQLEKSRLLSDRFSAERPKGSFSTLEIQRTEQGDSAMYLCASSRMEAYEQYFGPGTRLTVT.

This clonotype occurred a few times. V is TRBV20-1 and J is TRBJ2-1, with D tentatively TRBD2 (6 bases). Germline lookup yields CDR1 DFQATT and CDR2 SNEGSKA (reference sequence). V was pared by 2 bases and J by 0 bases, with 11 bases between. The length of the CDR3 is 15 residues. Here the CDR3 DNA reads TGCAGTGCTAGACCTCGGGAGTTCTCCTACAATGAGCAGTTCTTC. Translated: CSARPREFSYNEQFF.

V gene TRBV12-3 or TRBV12-4 combines with J gene TRBJ1-1; TRBD1 matches 12 bases. CDR3 length: 15 amino acids. Trimming took 5 bases from V and 7 from J; bases not matched to a gene: 8. CDR3 in amino acids: CASSRRDRGQGEAFF. DNA of the CDR3: TGTGCCAGCAGTCGCAGGGACAGGGGGCAAGGTGAAGCTTTCTTT.

This clonotype was observed a handful of times. The V call is TRBV9, the J call TRBJ2-5; tentatively, D is TRBD1 or TRBD2 (6 bases each). CDR3 length: 14 amino acids. CDR1 is SGDLS and CDR2 is YYNGEE in the germline V gene. The V and J ends lost 3 bases and 1 base respectively, with 10 bases between them. CDR3 bases: TGTGCCAGCAGCGCGGGGGCCATCCAAGAGACCCAGTACTTC. Residues: CASSAGAIQETQYF.

The chain links TRBV27 to TRBJ2-4; maybe TRBD2 (5 bases). The V end was cut by 5 bases, the J end by 2 bases, with 13 bases between. Per the germline V gene, CDR1 is MNHEY and CDR2 is SMNVEV (reference sequence). The CDR3 is 15 amino acids. As DNA, the CDR3 is TGTGCCAGCAGTGTACGGATCGGGACCAAAAACATTCAGTACTTC. Translating it yields CASSVRIGTKNIQYF.

This clonotype has at least ten counts. This chain connects TRBV5-1 to TRBJ2-1, with TRBD2 identical over 8 bases. Per the germline V gene, CDR1 is SGHRS and CDR2 is YFSETQ. The CDR3 spans 14 residues. V was pared by 0 bases and J by 15 bases, with 11 bases of the junction left unmatched. This CDR3 reads CASSLALSRSGGFF. The CDR3 DNA sequence: TGCGCCAGCAGCTTGGCCCTGAGTAGGAGCGGGGGGTTCTTC.

The genes are TRBV7-2 and TRBJ2-4; a weak D match, TRBD1 (6 bases). This CDR3 comprises 12 residues. V lost 5 bases and J lost 5, with 7 bases in between. Germline CDR1 reads SGHTA; CDR2 reads FQGNSA. For the CDR3, the DNA is TGTGCCAGCAGCCGACAGGAAAACATTCAGTACTTC. Protein product: CASSRQENIQYF. Variable domain in full (rest from reference TRBV7-2 and TRBJ2-4): GAGVSQSPSNKVTEKGKDVELRCDPISGHTALYWYRQSLGQGLEFLIYFQGNSAPDKSGLPSDRFSAERTGGSVSTLTIQRTQQEDSAVYLCASSRQENIQYFGAGTRLSVL.

The CDR3 here is CATSDPGTGGDNEQFF. CDR3 DNA sequence: TGTGCCACCAGTGATCCCGGGACAGGGGGCGACAATGAGCAGTTCTTC. The chain uses TRBV24-1 and TRBJ2-1, with TRBD1 identical over 12 bases. Losses at the gene ends were 3 bases for V and 5 bases for J; bases not matched to a gene: 4. Germline V gene data show CDR1 as KGHDR and CDR2 as SFDVKD. The CDR3 spans 16 residues.